A selection of T cell receptor beta chains follows, all from one sample in a study of T cells in Graves' hyperthyroidism and ophthalmopathy. TCRdb reanalysed the multiplex PCR reads using MiXCR and keeps one entry per CDR3 protein. The table has around 520,000 distinct CDR3 sequences, around 15% seen once; the top ten hold around a sixth. Source material: blood. The receptor source for this set is a young woman with Graves' hyperthyroidism. Both conserved end residues are part of each CDR3. Fields, in order: D gene, clone size, J gene, V gene, CDR3 DNA, CDR3 protein. A D gene is named only where the DNA matches it firmly. A row's size may be missing; if present it is once, few, many or a size class.

>TRBD2|many|TRBJ2-1|TRBV6-1
TGTGCCAGCAGTGTAACTAGCGGGAGCTCCTACAATGAGCAGTTCTTC
CASSVTSGSSYNEQFF
>TRBD1|many|TRBJ2-3|TRBV12-3/TRBV12-4
TGTGCCAGCAGTTTTGGACAGGGCGCGGGGACAGATACGCAGTATTTT
CASSFGQGAGTDTQYF
>TRBD1|many|TRBJ1-1|TRBV3-1
TGTGCCAGCAGCCAAGACGGGGGACAGGTTTTATTGAGAGCTTTCTTT
CASSQDGGQVLLRAFF
>TRBD1|many|TRBJ2-7|TRBV20-1
TGCAGTGCTGGGGGACAGGGGGACTACGAGCAGTACTTC
CSAGGQGDYEQYF
>TRBD2|-|TRBJ2-4|TRBV19
TGTGCCAGTGGTTCCCCGGGGACTAGCGGGGTACCGGCCAAAAACATTCAGTACTTC
CASGSPGTSGVPAKNIQYF
>TRBD1|few|TRBJ2-1|TRBV24-1
TGTGCCACCGCTACCGGGACAGGGGTCTACAATGAGCAGTTCTTC
CATATGTGVYNEQFF
>TRBD2|many|TRBJ2-7|TRBV20-1
TGCAGTGCTAACGACGGAACTAGCGGGGGCGGCTACGAGCAGTACTTC
CSANDGTSGGGYEQYF
>TRBD2|few|TRBJ2-1|TRBV24-1
TGTGCCACCAGTGAGGAACTAGCGGGAGGGTACAATGGGCAGTTCTTC
CATSEELAGGYNGQFF
>TRBD1|many|TRBJ1-6|TRBV5-1
TGCGCCAGCAAGGCCGAGACAGGGAGTAATTCACCCCTCCACTTT
CASKAETGSNSPLHF
>-|many|TRBJ1-5|TRBV19
TGTGCCAGTAGTCACGGGGACAAGGTTCAGCCCCAGCATTTT
CASSHGDKVQPQHF
>-|-|TRBJ1-1|TRBV20-1
TGCAGTTCCGGGGTAAGGAACACTGAAGCTTTCTTT
CSSGVRNTEAFF
>TRBD2|many|TRBJ2-1|TRBV7-3
TGTGCCAGCAGCTCGAGCGGGGTTCGGGAGCAGTTCTTC
CASSSSGVREQFF
>-|few|TRBJ2-3|TRBV7-9
TGTGCCAGCAAACCAGTGGTGCTTAGCACAGATACGCAGTATTTT
CASKPVVLSTDTQYF
>-|-|TRBJ1-4|TRBV3-1
TGTGCCAGCAGCCCGACACCTCCTGAACATGAAAAACTGTTTTTT
CASSPTPPEHEKLFF
>-|-|TRBJ2-1|TRBV24-1
TGTGCCACCAGTGATTTTGATAGCGGAGCCTACAATGAGCAGTTCTTC
CATSDFDSGAYNEQFF
>-|-|TRBJ2-2|TRBV12-3/TRBV12-4
TGTGCCAGCAGACCTCGGACCGGGGAGCTGTTTTTT
CASRPRTGELFF
>-|-|TRBJ1-2|TRBV4-1
TGCGCCAGCAGCCAAGAATGGACTAACTATGGCTACACCTTC
CASSQEWTNYGYTF
>TRBD1|-|TRBJ1-4|TRBV11-2
TGTGCCAGCAGACCCCCCCGACAGGGGGGGACTAATGAAAAACTGTTTTTT
CASRPPRQGGTNEKLFF
>-|-|TRBJ1-5|TRBV10-2
TGCGCCAGCAGTGCCATGTATAGCAATCAGCCCCAGCATTTT
CASSAMYSNQPQHF
>TRBD2|-|TRBJ2-1|TRBV25-1
TGTGCCAGCACTGGACTAGGTCCCTACAATGAGCAGTTCTTC
CASTGLGPYNEQFF
>TRBD2|few|TRBJ2-3|TRBV4-1
TGCGCCAGCAGCCAAGAAGCCCGGCTAGCGGGAACCCGAGATACGCAGTATTTT
CASSQEARLAGTRDTQYF
>-|many|TRBJ2-2|TRBV7-2
TGTGCCAGCAGCTTTGTCGCGATTCGAACCGGGGAGCTGTTTTTT
CASSFVAIRTGELFF
>-|-|TRBJ1-4|TRBV7-3
TGTGCCAGCAGCTTAAAAGGGGGGGCTAATGAAAAACTGTTTTTT
CASSLKGGANEKLFF
>-|-|TRBJ1-5|TRBV20-1
TGCAGTGCGCGGACTAGCAATCAGCCCCAGCATTTT
CSARTSNQPQHF
>-|few|TRBJ2-7|TRBV6-1
TGTGCCAGCAGTCTAAGGGGGGGCCCGACATCCTACGAGCAGTACTTC
CASSLRGGPTSYEQYF
>-|-|TRBJ2-7|TRBV2
TGTGCCAGCAAGGGCCCGCCAGGTCCTTCCTACGAGCAGTACTTC
CASKGPPGPSYEQYF
>TRBD2|many|TRBJ2-7|TRBV3-1
TGTGCCAGCAGCCAAGAGCTAGCGGGAGCCGCCGAGCAGTACTTC
CASSQELAGAAEQYF
>-|-|TRBJ2-3|TRBV24-1
TGTGCCACCGAAGCCGAAGGAAACACAGATACGCAGTATTTT
CATEAEGNTDTQYF
>TRBD1|-|TRBJ2-3|TRBV7-3
TGTGCCAGCAGCTTAAACCAGGGGGGCACAGATACGCAGTATTTT
CASSLNQGGTDTQYF
>TRBD2|-|TRBJ2-1|TRBV9
TGTGCCAGCAGCGCTCGGACTAGCGGGAAGGCGCCCAGCTCCTACAATGAGCAGTTCTTC
CASSARTSGKAPSSYNEQFF
>-|many|TRBJ1-2|TRBV2
TGTGCCAGCAGTGATAGGGGAACCTATGGCTACACCTTC
CASSDRGTYGYTF